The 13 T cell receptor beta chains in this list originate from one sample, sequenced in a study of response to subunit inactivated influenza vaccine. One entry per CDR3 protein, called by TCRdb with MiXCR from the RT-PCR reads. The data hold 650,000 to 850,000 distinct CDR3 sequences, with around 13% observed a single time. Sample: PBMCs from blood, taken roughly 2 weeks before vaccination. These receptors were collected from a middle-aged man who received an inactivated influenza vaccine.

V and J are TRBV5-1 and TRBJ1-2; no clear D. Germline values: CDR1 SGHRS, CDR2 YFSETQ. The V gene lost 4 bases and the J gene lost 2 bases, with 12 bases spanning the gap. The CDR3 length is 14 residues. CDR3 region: CASSQTEFNYGYTF. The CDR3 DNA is TGCGCCAGCAGCCAAACAGAGTTCAACTATGGCTACACCTTC.

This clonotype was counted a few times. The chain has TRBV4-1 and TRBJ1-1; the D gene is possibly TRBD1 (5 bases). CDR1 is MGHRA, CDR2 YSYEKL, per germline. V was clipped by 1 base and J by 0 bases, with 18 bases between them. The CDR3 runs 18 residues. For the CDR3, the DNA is TGCGCCAGCAGCCAAGTAGTCAGGGAGGGGAGAGTGAACACTGAAGCTTTCTTT. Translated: CASSQVVREGRVNTEAFF.

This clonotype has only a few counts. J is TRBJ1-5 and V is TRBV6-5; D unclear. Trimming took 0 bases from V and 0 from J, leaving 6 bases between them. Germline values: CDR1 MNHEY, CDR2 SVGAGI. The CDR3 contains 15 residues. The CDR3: CASSYSPDSNQPQHF. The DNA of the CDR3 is TGTGCCAGCAGTTACTCTCCAGATAGCAATCAGCCCCAGCATTTT.

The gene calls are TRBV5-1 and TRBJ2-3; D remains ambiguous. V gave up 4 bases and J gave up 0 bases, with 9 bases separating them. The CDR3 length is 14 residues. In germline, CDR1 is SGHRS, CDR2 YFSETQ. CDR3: CASSILGSTDTQYF. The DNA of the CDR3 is TGCGCCAGCAGCATCCTTGGCAGCACAGATACGCAGTATTTT.

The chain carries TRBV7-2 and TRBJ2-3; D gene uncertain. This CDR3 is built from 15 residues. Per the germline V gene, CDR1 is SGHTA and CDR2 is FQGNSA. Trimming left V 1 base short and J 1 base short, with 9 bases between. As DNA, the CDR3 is TGTGCCAGCAGCTTAGGATTCACAGGCACAGATACGCAGTATTTT. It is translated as CASSLGFTGTDTQYF.

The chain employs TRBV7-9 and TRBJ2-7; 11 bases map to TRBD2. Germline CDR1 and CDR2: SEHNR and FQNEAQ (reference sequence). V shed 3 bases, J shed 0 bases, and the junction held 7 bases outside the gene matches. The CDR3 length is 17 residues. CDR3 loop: CASSFGPGTSGSYEQYF. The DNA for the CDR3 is TGTGCCAGCAGCTTCGGCCCTGGGACTAGCGGCTCCTACGAGCAGTACTTC.

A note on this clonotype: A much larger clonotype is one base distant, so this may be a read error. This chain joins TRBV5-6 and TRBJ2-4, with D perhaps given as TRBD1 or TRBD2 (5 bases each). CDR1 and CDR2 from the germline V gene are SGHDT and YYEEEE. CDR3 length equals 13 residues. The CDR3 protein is CPSSLGTTDIQYF. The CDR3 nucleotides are TGTCCCAGCAGCTTGGGGACGACGGACATTCAGTACTTC.

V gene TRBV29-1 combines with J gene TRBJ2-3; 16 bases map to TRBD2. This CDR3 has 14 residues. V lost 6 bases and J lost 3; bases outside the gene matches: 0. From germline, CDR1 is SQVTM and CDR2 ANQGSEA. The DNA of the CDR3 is TGCAGCGTGGGACTAGCGGGAGGGACAGATACGCAGTATTTT. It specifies CSVGLAGGTDTQYF.

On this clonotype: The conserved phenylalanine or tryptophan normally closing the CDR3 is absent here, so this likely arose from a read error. In DNA form, the CDR3 reads TGTGCCAGCAGCGAGACTAGCGGGAGAGGGTCCCAGTACTTA. It specifies CASSETSGRGSQYL. This chain connects TRBV12-3 or TRBV12-4 to TRBJ2-5, with 12 nucleotides matching TRBD2. The CDR3 has 14 amino acids. Trimming took 6 bases from V and 9 from J; bases not matched to a gene: 8.

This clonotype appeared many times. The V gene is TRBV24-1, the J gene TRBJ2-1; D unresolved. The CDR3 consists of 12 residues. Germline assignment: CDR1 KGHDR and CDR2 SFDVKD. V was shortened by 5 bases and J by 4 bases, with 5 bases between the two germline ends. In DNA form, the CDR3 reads TGTGCCACCAGTGGCTTATACAATGAGCAGTTCTTC. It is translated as CATSGLYNEQFF.

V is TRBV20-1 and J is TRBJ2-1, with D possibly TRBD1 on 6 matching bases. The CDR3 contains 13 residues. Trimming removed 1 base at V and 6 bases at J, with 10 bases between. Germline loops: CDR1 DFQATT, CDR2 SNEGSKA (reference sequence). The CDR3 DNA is TGCAGTGCTAGAGTTCCCAGGGGCAATGAGCAGTTCTTC. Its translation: CSARVPRGNEQFF.

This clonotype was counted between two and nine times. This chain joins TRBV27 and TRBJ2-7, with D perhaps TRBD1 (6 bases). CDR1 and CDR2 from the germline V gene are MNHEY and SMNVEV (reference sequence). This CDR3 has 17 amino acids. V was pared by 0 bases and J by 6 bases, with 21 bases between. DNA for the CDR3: TGTGCCAGCAGTTTATCACCCAGGGGTAACCGGGTCCCCGAGCAGTACTTC. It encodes CASSLSPRGNRVPEQYF.

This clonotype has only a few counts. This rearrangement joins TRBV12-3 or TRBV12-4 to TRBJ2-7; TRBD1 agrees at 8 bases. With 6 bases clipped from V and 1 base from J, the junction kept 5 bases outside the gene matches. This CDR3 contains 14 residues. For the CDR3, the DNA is TGTGCCAGCAGGGAGACAGGGGCTTCCTACGAGCAGTACTTC. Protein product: CASRETGASYEQYF.